The entry below describes one TCR beta chain. Its antigen is undetermined. These data come from a study of shared clonotypes between healthy human individuals. This table comes from immunoSEQ multiplex PCR, and its TCRdb copy is limited to in-frame clones, with some not included. The sample has some 790,000 clones, roughly 72% seen once. Study-wide findings and caveats: The low donor count limited represented genetic and exposure-history diversity. Investigators collected only blood, and repertoires in tissues likely differ.

Trimming removed 3 bases from V and 4 bases from J, with 15 bases in between. CDR1 is SNHLY, CDR2 FYNNEI, per germline. This CDR3 is 16 amino acids long. This clonotype was obtained from a woman aged 25 to 45 in good health. The rearrangement joins TRBV2 to TRBJ2-2, with TRBD1 as a possible D gene (6 bases). Sequenced sample: memory CD4+ T cells sorted from blood. The subset was: CD45RA-negative fraction. In DNA form, the CDR3 reads TGTGCCAGCAGTGATCGGGCAGGGGAAGGCACCGGGGAGCTGTTTTTT. The encoded protein is CASSDRAGEGTGELFF.